This T cell receptor (beta chain) was documented in a study of CD4 T cell repertoires in COVID-19. Across the study: After 10 days of IL-2 expansion, CFSE-low cells were relabeled and restimulated with other coronavirus spikes. Study results and limitations: Sharing of several most expanded SARS-CoV-2-reactive clonotypes across memory subsets suggested intraclonal diversification. Between about 6 and 28% of SARS-CoV-2 clonotypes also appeared in SARS-CoV and/or HKU1 spike cultures.

The memory T cells were sequenced right after ex vivo isolation, without culture. Sequenced by immunoSEQ multiplex PCR; TCRdb stores in-frame clones only, minus some. The sample lists 23,000 or so clones, roughly 84% occurring once. This clone appeared once. Its matching antigen is unknown. Germline CDR1 reads WNHNN; CDR2 reads SYGVQD (reference sequence). The CDR3 sequence is 12 residues long. Trimming stripped 3 bases from V and 7 bases from J, with 9 bases between. The genes are TRBV10-1 and TRBJ2-5; D gene unclear. The sequenced sample was central memory CD4+ T cells from blood, obtained before the COVID-19 pandemic. This sequence was found in a human donor who had COVID-19. CDR3 bases: TGCGCCAGCAGTGACCCGACGGGGACCCAGTACTTC. It is translated as CASSDPTGTQYF.